These T cell receptor beta chains were read from a single sample in a study of cytomegalovirus exposure and HLA in healthy donors. Clones were sequenced by immunoSEQ multiplex PCR, and TCRdb holds only the in-frame ones, with some missing. The sample holds approximately 92,000 clones, 80% to 85% seen once. The material sequenced was PBMCs. Receptors were obtained from an older woman in good health and CMV-seropositive. Both conserved end residues are part of each CDR3. The D gene is left open where the match is weak. Clone sizes are given selectively: once, few, many, or a class where the clone is expanded.

>NA|TRBV7-2|TRBJ1-5|NA
CASSLNHGFNQPQHF
TGTGCCAGCAGCTTGAACCACGGGTTCAATCAGCCCCAGCATTTT
>TRBD2|TRBV15|TRBJ2-7|NA
CATSRDLLAGAGEQYF
TGTGCCACCAGCAGAGATCTCCTAGCGGGAGCGGGCGAGCAGTACTTC
>NA|TRBV18|TRBJ1-2|NA
CASSPITRTDNYGYTF
TGTGCCAGCTCACCAATAACCCGGACAGATAACTATGGCTACACCTTC
>NA|TRBV27|TRBJ2-1|NA
CASSPQVGTGKQYNEQFF
TGTGCCAGCAGTCCCCAAGTGGGTACCGGTAAACAGTACAATGAGCAGTTCTTC
>NA|TRBV15|TRBJ1-2|NA
CATSRDAGNPYGYTF
TGTGCCACCAGCAGAGATGCAGGCAATCCCTATGGCTACACCTTC
>TRBD1|TRBV19|TRBJ2-6|NA
CASSIKPGQGARKSGANVLTF
TGTGCCAGTAGTATTAAACCGGGACAGGGGGCCCGGAAATCTGGGGCCAACGTCCTGACTTTC
>TRBD2|TRBV4-3|TRBJ2-4|NA
CASGASGRADIQYF
TGCGCCAGCGGGGCTAGCGGGAGGGCTGACATTCAGTACTTC
>NA|TRBV4-3|TRBJ2-7|NA
CASSPSLPTYEQYF
TGCGCCAGCAGCCCTAGCCTCCCCACCTACGAGCAGTACTTC
>NA|TRBV4-2|TRBJ1-3|NA
CASSQTLGLGNTIYF
TGTGCCAGCAGCCAGACCTTAGGACTCGGAAACACCATATATTTT
>TRBD1|TRBV28|TRBJ1-5|NA
CASSSPGTGFGQPQHF
TGTGCCAGCAGTTCCCCCGGGACAGGATTCGGCCAGCCCCAGCATTTT
>NA|TRBV2|TRBJ2-3|once
CASMRFGLTDTQYF
TGTGCCAGCATGAGATTCGGGTTAACAGATACGCAGTATTTT
>NA|TRBV25-1|TRBJ1-1|NA
CACSDDFRWNTEAFF
TGTGCCTGCAGTGACGACTTCCGGTGGAACACTGAAGCTTTCTTT
>TRBD2|TRBV30|TRBJ2-2|NA
CAAAGGLNTGELFF
TGTGCAGCGGCCGGGGGGTTGAACACCGGGGAGCTGTTTTTT
>NA|TRBV18|TRBJ2-7|NA
CASSPIQQTWVSYEQYF
TGTGCCAGCTCACCAATACAGCAAACTTGGGTATCCTACGAGCAGTACTTC
>NA|TRBV7-7|TRBJ2-1|once
CASSPRLGDEQFF
TGTGCTAGCAGCCCACGGTTGGGCGATGAGCAGTTCTTC
>NA|TRBV10-3|TRBJ1-2|NA
CAISGTLENGYTF
TGTGCCATCAGCGGGACATTGGAAAATGGCTACACCTTC
>TRBD1|TRBV27|TRBJ2-6|NA
CASNQQGAGGANVLTF
TGTGCCAGCAACCAACAGGGGGCGGGGGGGGCCAACGTCCTGACTTTC
>NA|TRBV28|TRBJ1-2|once
CASSLSGGYTF
TGTGCCAGCAGCCTCTCGGGTGGCTACACCTTC
>NA|TRBV11-3|TRBJ2-7|NA
CASSSGGGATTREQYF
TGTGCCAGCAGCTCCGGTGGGGGGGCTACCACTCGGGAGCAGTACTTC
>NA|TRBV2|TRBJ1-1|NA
CASSASGQNTEAFF
TGTGCCAGCAGTGCTTCCGGTCAGAACACTGAAGCTTTCTTT
>NA|TRBV4-1|TRBJ1-4|NA
CASSHLSTNEKLFF
TGCGCCAGCAGCCATCTTTCAACTAATGAAAAACTGTTTTTT
>NA|TRBV28|TRBJ1-6|NA
CASSLSIPLHF
TGTGCCAGCAGTTTATCTATACCCCTCCACTTT
>TRBD1|TRBV28|TRBJ2-4|NA
CASRPLTGGASKNIQYF
TGTGCCAGCAGACCTTTGACAGGGGGCGCCTCCAAAAACATTCAGTACTTC
>TRBD2|TRBV4-2|TRBJ2-7|NA
CASSQDFSGSGYEQYF
TGTGCCAGCAGCCAAGATTTTAGCGGGAGTGGGTACGAGCAGTACTTC
>TRBD2|TRBV28|TRBJ2-7|once
CASSLAGAPSREQYF
TGTGCCAGCAGTTTAGCGGGAGCCCCCTCCCGCGAGCAGTACTTC
>NA|TRBV5-4|TRBJ2-5|NA
CASSSTSQETQYF
TGTGCCAGCAGCTCCACTAGTCAAGAGACCCAGTACTTC
>TRBD1|TRBV19|TRBJ1-4|NA
CASSTGTGVREKLFF
TGTGCCAGTAGCACCGGGACAGGGGTTCGGGAAAAACTGTTTTTT
>TRBD2|TRBV19|TRBJ2-1|NA
CASSRGLAGGPRSSGEQFF
TGTGCCAGTAGTAGAGGACTAGCGGGAGGGCCCCGTAGCTCAGGGGAGCAGTTCTTC
>TRBD2|TRBV7-8|TRBJ2-7|NA
CASSLVGGSLYEQYF
TGTGCCAGCAGCTTAGTAGGCGGGAGTCTCTACGAGCAGTACTTC
>NA|TRBV11-3|TRBJ2-1|NA
CASSPGLNNEQFF
TGTGCCAGCAGCCCGGGACTCAACAATGAGCAGTTCTTC
>NA|TRBV7-9|TRBJ2-7|NA
CASSPSNHEQYF
TGTGCCAGCAGCCCTAGCAACCACGAGCAGTACTTC
>NA|TRBV10-3|TRBJ1-6|NA
CAISGSFLGGSNSPLHF
TGTGCCATCAGTGGGAGTTTCCTCGGGGGTAGTAATTCACCCCTCCACTTT
>TRBD2|TRBV5-1|TRBJ2-2|few
CASSWGSGRVNTGELFF
TGCGCCAGCAGCTGGGGGAGCGGGAGAGTGAACACCGGGGAGCTGTTTTTT
>NA|TRBV6-5|TRBJ2-7|NA
CASSPDWSSYEQYF
TGTGCCAGCAGCCCGGACTGGAGCTCCTACGAGCAGTACTTC
>NA|TRBV18|TRBJ2-3|NA
CASSPIAVVTDTQYF
TGTGCCAGCTCACCCATAGCGGTAGTAACAGATACGCAGTATTTT
>NA|TRBV30|TRBJ1-1|NA
CACLRGYTEAFF
TGTGCCTGCCTTAGGGGGTACACTGAAGCTTTCTTT
>TRBD2|TRBV5-4|TRBJ2-1|few
CASRSTSGLQFF
TGTGCCAGCAGATCCACTAGCGGCTTGCAGTTCTTC
>NA|TRBV5-1|TRBJ1-1|NA
CASSLEGYREGTEAFF
TGCGCCAGCAGCTTGGAAGGATACAGGGAGGGGACTGAAGCTTTCTTT
>TRBD2|TRBV7-2|TRBJ2-1|NA
CASSFRLAGEGEQFF
TGTGCCAGCAGTTTCCGTCTAGCGGGAGAGGGCGAGCAGTTCTTC
>TRBD1|TRBV19|TRBJ2-2|few
CASKRQGNTGELFF
TGTGCCAGCAAACGACAGGGTAACACCGGGGAGCTGTTTTTT
>TRBD1|TRBV7-2|TRBJ2-3|NA
CASSLERQGADTQYF
TGTGCCAGCAGCTTAGAAAGGCAGGGGGCAGATACGCAGTATTTT
>NA|TRBV7-9|TRBJ2-7|NA
CSSSLGVYEQYF
TGTTCCAGCAGCTTAGGAGTATACGAGCAGTACTTC
>TRBD2|TRBV28|TRBJ2-5|few
CASRGGGVRQETQYF
TGTGCCAGCAGAGGTGGGGGGGTACGCCAAGAGACCCAGTACTTC
>TRBD1|TRBV28|TRBJ1-2|NA
CASSLRTGFLSDGYTF
TGTGCCAGCAGTTTAAGGACAGGGTTCCTTTCTGATGGCTACACCTTC
>NA|TRBV7-2|TRBJ1-2|NA
CASFPLGTGDYTF
TGTGCCAGCTTCCCCTTGGGGACGGGGGACTACACCTTC
>TRBD2|TRBV5-1|TRBJ2-1|once
CASSLLAGEAYNEQFF
TGCGCCAGCAGCCTTTTAGCGGGAGAAGCCTACAATGAGCAGTTCTTC
>NA|TRBV4-1|TRBJ2-1|NA
CASSRALRVEQFF
TGCGCCAGCAGCCGAGCCTTACGGGTTGAGCAGTTCTTC
>NA|TRBV10-3|TRBJ2-7|NA
CAISDRGYSYEQYF
TGTGCCATCAGCGACCGGGGGTACTCCTACGAGCAGTACTTC
>NA|TRBV6-4|TRBJ1-1|NA
CASSRDVNTEAFF
TGTGCCAGCAGCCGGGATGTTAACACTGAAGCTTTCTTT
>TRBD1|TRBV11-2|TRBJ2-5|NA
CASSLGDRSNAQYF
TGTGCCAGCAGCTTAGGGGACAGGTCAAATGCCCAGTACTTC
>NA|TRBV7-3|TRBJ2-3|NA
CASSPGTTASTDTQYF
TGTGCCAGCAGCCCAGGGACAACAGCTAGCACAGATACGCAGTATTTT
>TRBD2|TRBV28|TRBJ2-3|once
CASSILAGEGGDTQYF
TGTGCCAGCAGTATCCTAGCGGGAGAAGGTGGAGATACGCAGTATTTT
>TRBD2|TRBV7-9|TRBJ2-7|once
CASSSGTTYEQYF
TGTGCCAGCAGCTCCGGGACTACTTACGAGCAGTACTTC
>NA|TRBV11-2|TRBJ1-2|NA
CASSPLPDRTYGYTF
TGTGCCAGCAGCCCACTCCCGGACAGAACCTATGGCTACACCTTC
>TRBD2|TRBV9|TRBJ2-2|once
CASTSGSNTGELFF
TGTGCCAGCACTAGCGGGAGCAACACCGGGGAGCTGTTTTTT
>TRBD1|TRBV11-3|TRBJ2-7|NA
CASSFLSGGYEQYF
TGTGCCAGCAGCTTCCTCTCAGGGGGCTACGAGCAGTACTTC
>TRBD1|TRBV11-3|TRBJ2-2|NA
CASSRRTGETGELFF
TGTGCCAGCAGCCGCCGGACAGGGGAAACCGGGGAGCTGTTTTTT
>TRBD2|TRBV4-3|TRBJ2-5|NA
CASSDIAGQETQYF
TGCGCCAGCAGCGATATAGCGGGGCAAGAGACCCAGTACTTC
>TRBD1|TRBV28|TRBJ2-2|NA
CASRLDRGVTGELFF
TGTGCCAGCAGACTTGACAGGGGGGTCACCGGGGAGCTGTTTTTT
>NA|TRBV6-5|TRBJ2-7|NA
CASRPPTRGTYEQYF
TGTGCCAGCAGACCTCCGACTAGGGGAACCTACGAGCAGTACTTC